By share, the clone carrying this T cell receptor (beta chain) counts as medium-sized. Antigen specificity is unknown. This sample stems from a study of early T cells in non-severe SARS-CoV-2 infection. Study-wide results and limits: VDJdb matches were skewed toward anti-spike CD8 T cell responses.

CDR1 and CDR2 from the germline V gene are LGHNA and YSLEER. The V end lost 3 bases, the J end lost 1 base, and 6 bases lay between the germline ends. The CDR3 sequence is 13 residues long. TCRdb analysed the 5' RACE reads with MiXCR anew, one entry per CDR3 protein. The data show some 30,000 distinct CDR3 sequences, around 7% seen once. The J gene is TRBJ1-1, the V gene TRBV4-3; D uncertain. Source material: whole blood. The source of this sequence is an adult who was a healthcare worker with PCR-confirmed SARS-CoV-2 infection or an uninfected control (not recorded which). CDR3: CASSQTQNTEAFF. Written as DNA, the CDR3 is TGCGCCAGCAGCCAGACCCAGAACACTGAAGCTTTCTTT.